The T cell receptor (beta chain) under discussion was sequenced for a study of Ad26.COV2.S vaccination and SARS-CoV-2 variants. Regarding this clone: Its antigen is still unknown.

Repertoires were generated with immunoSEQ multiplex PCR, while TCRdb's copy carries only in-frame clones and drops some. The profile shows approximately 400,000 clones, approximately 90% of them singletons. V gave up 6 bases and J gave up 6 bases, with 11 bases separating them. CDR1 LGHNT and CDR2 FRNRAP come from the germline V gene. The CDR3 spans 12 residues. The study, taken as a whole, reports: It was reported that spike-specific CD8+ and CD4+ T cell responses were substantially broad after vaccination. Vaccinees and placebo recipients showed similar non-spike TCR breadth. Vaccine recipients posted higher spike-specific TCR breadth than their placebo counterparts.

This chain joins TRBV12-5 and TRBJ1-1; D gene ambiguous. The TCR comes from a human donor who had recovered from COVID-19. The source material was peripheral blood, sampled after recovery from COVID-19. The CDR3 reads CASGLTFPEAFF. The CDR3 nucleotides are TGTGCTAGTGGCCTAACATTCCCTGAAGCTTTCTTT.